Below, 14 T cell receptor beta chains from the same sample are listed, as sequenced in a study of cytotoxic CD8 clonotypes in ibrutinib-treated CLL (dated by TCRdb to the early 2020s). The library was obtained by the immunoSEQ multiplex PCR assay. The table comes from immuneACCESS by way of TCRdb, which keeps in-frame sequences with V and J called. Part of the clones is missing from these tables; in studies checked, under half for an unresolved V gene and the rest for unknown reasons. The sample table shows roughly 180,000 clones, and around 72% are seen once. The ten largest make up 10% to 15% of the sample. Taken with the paper, the label for time point translates to: 24 months on ibrutinib. The material was PBMCs, obtained after 24 months of ibrutinib treatment. The receptors come from a human donor with chronic lymphocytic leukemia.

This clone was detected only once. V is TRBV29-1 and J is TRBJ1-2; D is unresolved. The CDR3 spans 11 residues. V was clipped by 0 bases and J by 14 bases, with 13 bases between them. Germline CDR1 reads SQVTM; CDR2 reads ANQGSEA. The CDR3 DNA reads TGCAGCGTTGAAGATGTCGCCCGACTAACCTTC. It translates to CSVEDVARLTF.

This chain connects TRBV30 to TRBJ2-4; 9 nucleotides align to TRBD1. This CDR3 comprises 13 residues. Germline lookup yields CDR1 GTSNPN and CDR2 SVGIG (reference sequence). V trimming: 3 bases; J trimming: 8 bases; junction bases outside the gene matches: 5. The CDR3 DNA is TGTGCCTGGAGCTTACAGGGGGCTGACATTCAGTACTTC. It translates to CAWSLQGADIQYF.

The chain carries TRBV9 and TRBJ2-3; weak D call: TRBD2 (5 bases). CDR1 SGDLS and CDR2 YYNGEE come from the germline V gene. The CDR3 runs to 18 residues. The V gene lost 2 bases and the J gene lost 1 base, with 20 bases spanning the gap. The CDR3 spells CASSVLAHTSLGTDTQYF. The DNA of the CDR3 is TGTGCCAGCAGCGTTTTAGCGCACACGTCCTTGGGCACAGATACGCAGTATTTT.

Only one count was recorded for this clone. V is TRBV4-2 and J is TRBJ1-5; TRBD1 aligns across 10 bases. Germline values: CDR1 LGHNA, CDR2 YNFKEQ. The V and J ends lost 8 bases and 9 bases, in that order; junction bases with no gene match: 7. The CDR3 covers 13 residues. The CDR3 protein is CASRKGQGWPQHF. The CDR3 coding sequence is TGTGCCAGCCGAAAGGGACAGGGGTGGCCCCAGCATTTT.

V usage is TRBV27 and J usage is TRBJ2-1; 9 bases are a match to TRBD1. The length of the CDR3 is 17 residues. Germline lookup yields CDR1 MNHEY and CDR2 SMNVEV (reference sequence). After removal of 5 bases from V and 5 bases from J, the junction contained 13 bases not matched to a gene. The DNA for the CDR3 is TGTGCCAGCAGTGTTTTACTCCCGGGACAGGGAAACAATGAGCAGTTCTTC. Its translation: CASSVLLPGQGNNEQFF.

This clone was detected only a few times. V gene TRBV5-4 combines with J gene TRBJ2-2; 8 nucleotides line up with TRBD2. Germline CDR1 is SGHNT and CDR2 is YYREEE (reference sequence). With 3 bases clipped from V and 2 bases from J, the junction kept 6 bases outside the gene matches. This CDR3 contains 16 residues. The CDR3, as DNA: TGTGCCAGCAGCTACGAAGCGGGAGAAAACACCGGGGAGCTGTTTTTT. This codes for CASSYEAGENTGELFF.

The chain combines TRBV4-1 with TRBJ2-1; D is uncertain. This CDR3 is built from 11 residues. V was cut by 2 bases and J by 12 bases, with 8 bases left in between. The germline CDR1 and CDR2 sequences are MGHRA and YSYEKL. The CDR3 sequence is CASSQLNRQFF. In nucleotides, the CDR3 is TGCGCCAGCAGCCAATTAAACCGGCAGTTCTTC.

V usage is TRBV7-2 and J usage is TRBJ1-2; D remains ambiguous. In germline, CDR1 is SGHTA, CDR2 FQGNSA. V was trimmed by 0 bases and J by 5 bases, leaving 13 bases between them. This CDR3 has 15 amino acids. The CDR3 reads CASSLAVRDVYGYTF. The CDR3 nucleotides are TGTGCCAGCAGCTTAGCGGTACGGGATGTATATGGCTACACCTTC.

CDR3 amino acids: CASSQIGETQYF. In DNA, the CDR3 is TGTGCCAGCAGCCAAATCGGGGAGACCCAGTACTTC. The V and J genes are TRBV14 and TRBJ2-5, with D hard to call. The CDR3 totals 12 residues. Germline V lookup: CDR1 SGHDN, CDR2 FVKESK. V lost 2 bases and J 5 bases, leaving 6 bases between the germline ends. Combining the CDR3 with reference TRBV14 and TRBJ2-5 gives the whole variable domain EAGVTQFPSHSVIEKGQTVTLRCDPISGHDNLYWYRRVMGKEIKFLLHFVKESKQDESGMPNNRFLAERTGGTYSTLKVQPAELEDSGVYFCASSQIGETQYFGPGTRLLVL.

The chain employs TRBV20-1 and TRBJ2-1; 8 bases match TRBD1. Germline CDR1 is DFQATT and CDR2 is SNEGSKA (reference sequence). The CDR3 covers 11 residues. With 6 bases clipped from V and 10 bases from J, the junction kept 5 bases outside the gene matches. For the CDR3, the DNA is TGCAGTGCCCATGGGGACAGGGAGCAGTTCTTC. Protein: CSAHGDREQFF.

This rearrangement joins TRBV7-9 to TRBJ1-3; 12 nucleotides match TRBD1. Unmatched junction bases numbered 1, after V lost 2 bases and J lost 2 bases. Looked up from germline, CDR1 is SEHNR and CDR2 is FQNEAQ (reference sequence). The CDR3 has 16 residues. The CDR3 loop reads CASSLRDRGPGNTIYF. The CDR3 region has the DNA TGTGCCAGCAGCTTACGGGACAGGGGGCCTGGAAACACCATATATTTT.

The table lists this clone with a few counts. The V and J genes are TRBV7-2 and TRBJ1-5; D call uncertain. The V gene's germline CDR1 is SGHTA and CDR2 FQGNSA. This CDR3 has 13 residues. Deletions cut 5 bases from V and 4 bases from J, with 9 bases between. CDR3 residues: CASSPLLNQPQHF. CDR3 sequence (DNA): TGTGCCAGCAGCCCCTTACTAAATCAGCCCCAGCATTTT.

The chain uses TRBV18 and TRBJ2-7; 10 nucleotides match TRBD1. The junction had 14 bases not matched to a gene; V was cut back by 8 bases and J by 7 bases. Germline CDR1 KGHSH, CDR2 LQKENI. The CDR3 covers 15 residues. CDR3 sequence reads: CASPPDDRGHMEQYF. The CDR3 bases are TGTGCCAGCCCCCCAGACGACAGGGGGCACATGGAGCAGTACTTC.

CDR3 sequence: CASSLSSYEQYF. Written as DNA, the CDR3 is TGTGCCAGCAGCCTTAGTTCCTACGAGCAGTACTTC. The rearrangement links TRBV4-2 to TRBJ2-7; unclear D gene. Germline-derived CDR1 and CDR2 are LGHNA and YNFKEQ. The CDR3 spans 12 residues. V dropped 4 bases and J dropped 1 base, with 5 bases sitting between them.